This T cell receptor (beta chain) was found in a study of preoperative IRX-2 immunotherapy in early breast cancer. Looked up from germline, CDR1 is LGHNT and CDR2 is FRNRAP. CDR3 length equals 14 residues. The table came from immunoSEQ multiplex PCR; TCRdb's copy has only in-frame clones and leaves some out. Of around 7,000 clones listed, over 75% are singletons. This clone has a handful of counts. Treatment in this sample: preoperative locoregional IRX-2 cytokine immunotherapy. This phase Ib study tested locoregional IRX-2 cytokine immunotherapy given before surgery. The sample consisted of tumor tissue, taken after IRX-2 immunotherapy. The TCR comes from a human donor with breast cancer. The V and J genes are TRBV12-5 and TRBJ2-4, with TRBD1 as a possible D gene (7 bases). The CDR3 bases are TGTGCCAGCGGACCAGGGGGAGGTGTAGACATTCAGTACTTC. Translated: CASGPGGGVDIQYF.